These 28 T cell receptor beta chains originate from one sample sequenced in a study of blood T cell repertoires in COVID-19. Sequencing was performed with immunoSEQ multiplex PCR; in TCRdb, only in-frame clones are kept and a portion is missing. There are 300,000 to 450,000 clones in the sample; over 85% occur only once, and 3% to 4.5% lies in the top ten. The sample was peripheral blood. These receptors were collected from a woman in her sixties with COVID-19, enrolled during active disease.

V usage is TRBV5-5 and J usage is TRBJ2-7; tentative D call: TRBD1 (8 bases). V lost 6 bases, J lost 2 bases, and 18 bases lay in between. Per the germline V gene, CDR1 is SGHKS and CDR2 is YYEKEE (reference sequence). The CDR3 covers 15 residues. CDR3 DNA: TGTGCCAGCACGGGAGGCGGGACAGGCCCCTACGAGCAGTACTTC. As protein: CASTGGGTGPYEQYF.

The chain couples TRBV3-1 (or the pseudogene TRBV3-2) to TRBJ2-3, with 13 positions matching TRBD2. The CDR3 is 16 residues long. CDR1 and CDR2 (germline): LGHDT, YNNKEL (reference sequence). Trimming cost V 2 bases and J 4 bases; bases outside gene matches: 3. CDR3 nucleotides: TGTGCCAGCAGCCAACGACTAGCGGGGGGTGCAGATACGCAGTATTTT. Encoded protein: CASSQRLAGGADTQYF.

The chain links TRBV7-3 to TRBJ2-5, with TRBD2 matching 9 bases. J gave up 5 bases and V 5 bases, and 12 bases lay outside the gene matches. Germline V gene sequence: CDR1 SGHTA, CDR2 FQGTGA. The CDR3 extends over 16 amino acids. The CDR3 coding sequence is TGTGCCAGCAGCCAGGGACTAGCCCTCGGTCGGGAGACCCAGTACTTC. Translation: CASSQGLALGRETQYF. Combining the CDR3 with reference TRBV7-3 and TRBJ2-5 gives the whole variable domain GAGVSQTPSNKVTEKGKYVELRCDPISGHTALYWYRQSLGQGPEFLIYFQGTGAADDSGLPNDRFFAVRPEGSVSTLKIQRTERGDSAVYLCASSQGLALGRETQYFGPGTRLLVL.

This chain joins TRBV5-4 and TRBJ2-2, with TRBD1 matching over 7 bases. Germline CDR1 and CDR2: SGHNT and YYREEE (reference sequence). CDR3 size: 16 residues. V trimming: 0 bases; J trimming: 2 bases; junction bases outside the gene matches: 4. CDR3 loop: CASSLERGRNTGELFF. DNA for the CDR3: TGTGCCAGCAGCTTGGAGAGGGGGCGTAACACCGGGGAGCTGTTTTTT.

V and J are TRBV11-3 and TRBJ1-2, with 7 bases matching TRBD1. The ends lost 3 bases at V and 7 bases at J; junction bases unmatched: 5. Per the germline V gene, CDR1 is SGHNT and CDR2 is YENEEA. The CDR3 is made up of 13 amino acids. The CDR3 DNA reads TGTGCCAGCAGCTTGTCAGGGGGAAGTGGCTACACCTTC. The encoded protein is CASSLSGGSGYTF.

This rearrangement joins TRBV5-1 to TRBJ2-7; D is perhaps TRBD1 (6 bases). The V and J ends lost 4 bases and 0 bases respectively, with 14 bases between them. The CDR3 loop spans 15 amino acids. Germline CDR1 reads SGHRS; CDR2 reads YFSETQ. CDR3 in amino acids: CASSLGQIPSYEQYF. Here the CDR3 DNA reads TGCGCCAGCAGCCTGGGACAAATACCCTCCTACGAGCAGTACTTC.

The chain combines TRBV30 with TRBJ1-2; TRBD1 is a possible D gene (6 bases). The CDR3 length is 12 residues. Germline V gene data show CDR1 as GTSNPN and CDR2 as SVGIG (reference sequence). V shed 0 bases and J shed 8 bases, with 10 bases lying between them. The CDR3 region has the DNA TGTGCCTGGAGTGTAGGAAGGGGGGGCTACACCTTC. Translated: CAWSVGRGGYTF.

This clone was detected once. The chain combines TRBV10-3 with TRBJ2-1; 9 bases are shared with TRBD2. Unmatched junction bases numbered 8, after V lost 8 bases and J lost 0 bases. The V gene's germline CDR1 is ENHRY and CDR2 SYGVKD. The CDR3 consists of 16 residues. The chain's CDR3 is CAIEAGGPFSYNEQFF. The CDR3 coding sequence is TGTGCCATCGAGGCGGGGGGGCCCTTCTCCTACAATGAGCAGTTCTTC.

This chain connects TRBV5-1 to TRBJ1-2, with 8 bases fitting TRBD1. The CDR3 covers 13 residues. Germline values: CDR1 SGHRS, CDR2 YFSETQ. The trim removed 2 bases at V and 5 bases at J, leaving 2 bases unmatched. The CDR3 reads CASSFTGGYGYTF. The CDR3 DNA sequence: TGCGCCAGCAGCTTCACAGGGGGTTATGGCTACACCTTC.

The chain carries TRBV2 and TRBJ2-3, with TRBD1 matching over 7 bases. The germline V gene has CDR1 SNHLY and CDR2 FYNNEI. The length of the CDR3 is 13 residues. V shed 4 bases and J 5 bases; nucleotides not matched to a gene: 3. CDR3 nucleotide sequence: TGTGCCAGCAGTGGGACAGGCCTAGATACGCAGTATTTT. This encodes CASSGTGLDTQYF.

This sequence joins TRBV6-1 and TRBJ1-5; D is uncertain. Germline loops: CDR1 MNHNS, CDR2 SASEGT. V was cut by 2 bases and J by 0 bases, with 5 bases left in between. CDR3 length: 14 residues. Here the CDR3 DNA reads TGTGCCAGCAGTGAATATTATAGCAATCAGCCCCAGCATTTT. Residues: CASSEYYSNQPQHF.

The chain couples TRBV28 to TRBJ1-2; 9 bases are shared with TRBD1. Germline V lookup: CDR1 MDHEN, CDR2 SYDVKM. V shed 5 bases, J shed 4 bases, and the junction held 11 bases outside the gene matches. The CDR3 consists of 16 residues. In DNA, the CDR3 is TGTGCCAGCAGTCTACAGGGGGCCCTAACATTCTATGGCTACACCTTC. It encodes CASSLQGALTFYGYTF.

CDR3 region: CASSPREFNYGYTF. CDR3 DNA sequence: TGTGCCAGCTCACCAAGGGAGTTTAACTATGGCTACACCTTC. V is TRBV18 and J is TRBJ1-2; no clear D. The CDR3 length is 14 residues. Per the germline V gene, CDR1 is KGHSH and CDR2 is LQKENI. V was shortened by 2 bases and J by 1 base, with 8 bases between the two germline ends.

Regarding this clone: This sample includes further DNA sequences coding for the same CDR3. This chain connects TRBV5-1 to TRBJ1-1; D unclear. CDR1 SGHRS and CDR2 YFSETQ come from the germline V gene. Trimming left V 0 bases short and J 1 base short, with 4 bases between. The CDR3 consists of 13 residues. Here the CDR3 reads CASSLGENTEAFF. The CDR3 DNA reads as TGCGCCAGCAGCTTGGGAGAGAACACTGAAGCTTTCTTT.

The chain joins TRBV5-1 to TRBJ2-1; TRBD2 matches at 10 bases. CDR1 is SGHRS and CDR2 is YFSETQ in the germline V gene. This CDR3 has 19 residues. The V segment lost 0 bases and the J segment 0 bases; nucleotides outside the gene matches: 9. The CDR3 spells CASSLEPLTSGDSYNEQFF. The CDR3 DNA is TGCGCCAGCAGCTTGGAGCCCCTTACTAGCGGGGACTCCTACAATGAGCAGTTCTTC.

The V call is TRBV20-1, the J call TRBJ1-6; D call uncertain. V gave up 3 bases and J gave up 3 bases, with 6 bases separating them. The germline gives CDR1 DFQATT, CDR2 SNEGSKA (reference sequence). CDR3 length equals 13 residues. CDR3 DNA sequence: TGCAGTGCTAGTTGGAGCTATAATTCACCCCTCCACTTT. This codes for CSASWSYNSPLHF.

V is TRBV27 and J is TRBJ1-2; 9 positions agree with TRBD1. The ends lost 2 bases at V and 8 bases at J; junction bases unmatched: 9. Germline assignment: CDR1 MNHEY and CDR2 SMNVEV (reference sequence). This CDR3 contains 15 residues. This chain's CDR3 is CASSLRGRDRAGYTF. CDR3 coding DNA: TGTGCCAGCAGTTTACGGGGGCGGGACAGGGCGGGCTACACCTTC.

The rearrangement links TRBV5-4 to TRBJ1-6; D unclear. Germline CDR1 SGHNT, CDR2 YYREEE (reference sequence). The CDR3 runs to 14 residues. V was shortened by 4 bases and J by 9 bases, with 14 bases between the two germline ends. The CDR3 loop reads CASSLQQPASPLHF. DNA for the CDR3: TGTGCCAGCAGCCTACAACAGCCGGCTTCACCCCTCCACTTT.

J is TRBJ1-3 and V is TRBV7-9, with D maybe TRBD1 (6 bases). V was cut by 0 bases and J by 0 bases, with 9 bases left in between. Germline V gives CDR1 SEHNR, CDR2 FQNEAQ (reference sequence). CDR3 length: 16 residues. The CDR3 region has the DNA TGTGCCAGCAGCTTAGCGCGACAGGACTCTGGAAACACCATATATTTT. Its translation: CASSLARQDSGNTIYF.

The chain joins TRBV5-1 to TRBJ2-3; TRBD2 might be the D (5 bases). Trimming pared 6 bases from V and 2 bases from J, leaving 13 bases between. CDR3 size: 14 residues. CDR1 SGHRS and CDR2 YFSETQ come from the germline V gene. In DNA form, the CDR3 reads TGCGCCAGCACCGTTGGAGGATTCACAGATACGCAGTATTTT. The encoded protein is CASTVGGFTDTQYF.

This chain connects TRBV6-5 to TRBJ1-5; D is perhaps TRBD1 (6 bases). Deletions cut 5 bases from V and 5 bases from J, with 10 bases between. This CDR3 comprises 13 residues. The germline gives CDR1 MNHEY, CDR2 SVGAGI. CDR3 sequence (DNA): TGTGCCAGCAGTCCCGGACAGCATCAGCCCCAGCATTTT. It specifies CASSPGQHQPQHF.

The V call is TRBV7-9, the J call TRBJ1-2; the D is unclear. With 2 bases removed from V and 3 bases from J, the gap between germline ends came to 7 bases. The germline V gene encodes CDR1 SEHNR and CDR2 FQNEAQ (reference sequence). This CDR3 region has 13 residues. The DNA of the CDR3 is TGTGCCAGCAGCTTAACAGTTGACTATGGCTACACCTTC. It specifies CASSLTVDYGYTF.

V is TRBV2 and J is TRBJ1-5; maybe TRBD1 (6 bases). The length of the CDR3 is 17 residues. Germline-derived CDR1 and CDR2 are SNHLY and FYNNEI. Trimming shortened V by 4 bases and J by 4 bases, and 20 bases separated the two germline ends. CDR3 DNA sequence: TGTGCCAGCAGTGGAGCCCAGGGGCCTTCTAGGAATCAGCCCCAGCATTTT. Translation: CASSGAQGPSRNQPQHF.

The chain uses TRBV5-1 and TRBJ2-3; TRBD2 aligns across 7 bases. V trimming: 0 bases; J trimming: 2 bases; junction bases outside the gene matches: 12. CDR1 is SGHRS, CDR2 YFSETQ, per germline. The CDR3 length is 18 residues. The CDR3 loop reads CASSLAEWAGVLTDTQYF. CDR3 sequence (DNA): TGCGCCAGCAGCTTGGCCGAGTGGGCGGGGGTGCTCACAGATACGCAGTATTTT.

The V gene is TRBV7-9, the J gene TRBJ1-3; D ambiguous. The germline V and J ends were trimmed by 8 bases and 4 bases, with 3 bases remaining between them. This CDR3 has 10 amino acids. Germline V gene data show CDR1 as SEHNR and CDR2 as FQNEAQ (reference sequence). The CDR3 DNA reads TGTGCCAGCCAAGGAAACACCATATATTTT. Translation: CASQGNTIYF. Filled out from reference TRBV7-9 and TRBJ1-3, the complete variable domain reads DTGVSQNPRHKITKRGQNVTFRCDPISEHNRLYWYRQTLGQGPEFLTYFQNEAQLEKSRLLSDRFSAERPKGSFSTLEIQRTEQGDSAMYLCASQGNTIYFGEGSWLTVV.

This rearrangement joins TRBV4-2 to TRBJ1-3; a weak D match, TRBD1 (6 bases). Looked up from germline, CDR1 is LGHNA and CDR2 is YNFKEQ. V lost 0 bases to trimming and J lost 11 bases, with 14 bases between them. The CDR3 contains 14 residues. CDR3 DNA sequence: TGTGCCAGCAGCCAAGAAATACAGGGATTTTCCATATATTTT. Amino acids: CASSQEIQGFSIYF.

The chain's CDR3 is CASSTTNRVGYTF. The CDR3 DNA follows: TGTGCCAGCAGTACCACTAACAGGGTCGGCTACACCTTC. V and J are TRBV12-3 or TRBV12-4 and TRBJ1-2; D is perhaps TRBD1 (6 bases). This CDR3 region has 13 residues. V lost 5 bases and J 8 bases, leaving 15 bases between the germline ends.

The chain combines TRBV5-1 with TRBJ1-1; D call uncertain. With 6 bases removed from V and 1 base from J, the gap between germline ends came to 7 bases. The CDR3 consists of 12 residues. The germline CDR1 and CDR2 sequences are SGHRS and YFSETQ. The CDR3 sequence is CASTDTNTEAFF. CDR3 in DNA: TGCGCCAGCACAGACACGAACACTGAAGCTTTCTTT.